These 6 T cell receptor beta chains share one sample of origin, sequenced in a study of T cells in Graves' hyperthyroidism and ophthalmopathy (dated by TCRdb to between 2018 and 2021). Libraries came from multiplex PCR. This sample was sequenced with an Illumina HiSeq 2000. TCR beta CDR3 regions were amplified from RNA transcripts. For the first round of RT-PCR on the TCR CDR3, the HTBI primer set was used together with the Qiagen OneStep RT-PCR kit. Through fastp at Q25 and MiXCR, TCRdb rebuilt clones from the public reads, retaining in-frame beta chains. When rows share a CDR3 protein, they turn into one entry using the most common DNA and genes. This sample is represented by 700,000 or so distinct CDR3 sequences; roughly 15% of them were singletons. The top ten hold over 7.5% of the sample. Specimen: blood. These receptors originate from a man between 18 and 35 years old with Graves' hyperthyroidism.

This clonotype was detected ten times or more. This chain uses TRBV2 with TRBJ1-6, with D unresolved. Looked up from germline, CDR1 is SNHLY and CDR2 is FYNNEI. The length of the CDR3 is 12 residues. Trimming stripped 4 bases from V and 10 bases from J, with 8 bases between. CDR3 in DNA: TGTGCCAGCAGTGGGAGTGGGTCACCCCTCCACTTT. It specifies CASSGSGSPLHF.

This clonotype was recorded at least ten times. The chain joins TRBV27 to TRBJ2-5; D remains ambiguous. CDR1 is MNHEY and CDR2 is SMNVEV in the germline V gene (reference sequence). This CDR3 region has 16 residues. The V and J ends lost 6 bases and 7 bases respectively, with 24 bases between them. DNA of the CDR3: TGTGCCAGCAGCCCACTACCGGCAACGGGCTTGGGGACCCAGTACTTC. It translates to CASSPLPATGLGTQYF.

This clonotype was counted many times. The chain links TRBV28 to TRBJ1-5; D is ambiguous. Trimming shortened V by 7 bases and J by 2 bases, and 12 bases separated the two germline ends. In germline, CDR1 is MDHEN, CDR2 SYDVKM. The CDR3 is 14 residues long. CDR3 sequence reads: CASTARGRNQPQHF. The CDR3 nucleotides read TGTGCCAGCACCGCGCGGGGTCGCAATCAGCCCCAGCATTTT.

This clonotype was seen a few times. The chain recombines TRBV28 with TRBJ2-7; the D gene is possibly TRBD2 (6 bases). Germline CDR1 and CDR2: MDHEN and SYDVKM. The CDR3 has 14 residues. V lost 5 bases to trimming and J lost 0 bases, with 11 bases between them. The CDR3 region is CASSAPGLSYEQYF. CDR3 sequence (DNA): TGTGCCAGCAGTGCCCCGGGACTCTCCTACGAGCAGTACTTC.

The sample holds many counts of this clonotype. The rearrangement links TRBV27 to TRBJ2-7; D possibly corresponds to TRBD1 (6 bases). V lost 5 bases and J lost 1, with 12 bases in between. CDR1 MNHEY and CDR2 SMNVEV come from the germline V gene (reference sequence). The CDR3 runs 14 residues. Here the CDR3 reads CASSPATGSYEQYF. The DNA for the CDR3 is TGTGCCAGCAGTCCCGCGACAGGATCCTACGAGCAGTACTTC.

This clonotype was detected many times. V gene TRBV10-3 combines with J gene TRBJ1-5; possibly TRBD1 for D (5 bases). The V and J ends lost 4 bases and 4 bases respectively, with 11 bases between them. The CDR3 extends over 14 amino acids. Germline V lookup: CDR1 ENHRY, CDR2 SYGVKD. This CDR3 reads CAISVLGGNQPQHF. The CDR3, as DNA: TGTGCCATCAGTGTGTTGGGGGGGAATCAGCCCCAGCATTTT.